The clone carrying this T cell receptor beta chain occurred many times. TCRdb re-analysed the 5' RACE reads in MiXCR, keeping a single row per CDR3 protein. The table lists approximately 40,000 distinct CDR3 sequences, 6% to 8% of them singletons. Indicated time point: sample taken at primary tumor resection. Researchers sequenced whole RNA taken from tumor, nontumor lung or frozen PBMC without sorting. These data are taken from a study of spatial heterogeneity in lung cancer. CDR3 length: 13 amino acids. CDR1 is SNHLY, CDR2 FYNNEI, per germline. The germline V and J ends were trimmed by 11 bases and 3 bases, with 15 bases remaining between them.

Material: PBMCs, obtained at surgery. The sequence came from a male donor with early-stage non-small cell lung cancer. The rearrangement links TRBV2 to TRBJ2-3; D perhaps matches TRBD2 (5 bases). The CDR3 region is CAGKRLLTDTQYF. The CDR3 DNA reads TGTGCCGGAAAAAGACTACTGACAGATACGCAGTATTTT.